The sequence of this TCR beta chain was determined in a study of T cells after yellow fever vaccination. There are a few counts of this clonotype. Using its own MiXCR run on the 5' RACE reads, TCRdb lists one record per CDR3 protein. Altogether 100,000 to 150,000 distinct CDR3 sequences are present, around 15% being singletons, with the ten largest covering 43%. This CDR3 has 15 amino acids. CDR1 is LGHNA and CDR2 is YNFKEQ in the germline V gene. J was trimmed by 15 bases and V by 1 base; bases with no gene match: 10. The TCR comes from a man in his late teens or twenties who received the YFV17D yellow fever vaccine. The chain uses TRBV4-2 and TRBJ2-1, with 12 nucleotides matching TRBD2. This specimen was CD8+ T cells sorted from PBMCs, taken 5 days after the yellow fever booster vaccination. The CDR3 DNA reads TGTGCCAGCAGCCAAGTTTATACTAGCGGGGGGCCGTTGTTCTTC. Translating gives CASSQVYTSGGPLFF.